Each of the 15 T cell receptor beta chains below was sequenced from the same sample in a study of T cell responses to AZD1222 COVID-19 vaccine. Repertoires were generated with immunoSEQ multiplex PCR, while TCRdb's copy carries only in-frame clones and drops some. The sample comprises 150,000 to 200,000 clones, approximately 93% of which are singletons, and over 0.8% rests with the top ten. The material sequenced was peripheral blood, taken on day 0 of AZD1222 vaccination. The source of these receptors is an adult in good health.

The chain couples TRBV28 to TRBJ1-4, with 10 nucleotides matching TRBD1. Trimming at V came to 2 bases and at J to 8 bases, leaving 2 bases not matched to a gene. Germline CDR1 and CDR2: MDHEN and SYDVKM. The CDR3 totals 14 residues. The CDR3 bases are TGTGCCAGCAGTTTAGGACAGGGGGGAGAAAAACTGTTTTTT. Its translation: CASSLGQGGEKLFF. The full variable domain, with the rest looked up from reference TRBV28 and TRBJ1-4, is DVKVTQSSRYLVKRTGEKVFLECVQDMDHENMFWYRQDPGLGLRLIYFSYDVKMKEKGDIPEGYSVSREKKERFSLILESASTNQTSMYLCASSLGQGGEKLFFGSGTQLSVL.

This clone was detected once. The V gene is TRBV7-9, the J gene TRBJ1-2, with D perhaps TRBD1 (6 bases). CDR1 and CDR2 from the germline V gene are SEHNR and FQNEAQ (reference sequence). The length of the CDR3 is 14 residues. V gave up 8 bases and J gave up 3 bases, with 16 bases separating them. CDR3 in DNA: TGTGCCAGCGAAAGCTCAGGGGTGCACTATGGCTACACCTTC. Amino acid sequence: CASESSGVHYGYTF.

The V call is TRBV7-9, the J call TRBJ1-1, with TRBD1 matching over 7 bases. After removal of 5 bases from V and 6 bases from J, the junction contained 6 bases not matched to a gene. CDR1 and CDR2 (germline): SEHNR, FQNEAQ (reference sequence). The CDR3 spans 13 residues. CDR3 sequence reads: CASSITGVSEAFF. CDR3 nucleotide sequence: TGTGCCAGCAGCATTACAGGGGTCTCTGAAGCTTTCTTT.

This chain links TRBV7-8 with TRBJ1-5, with TRBD1 matching over 9 bases. The V segment lost 3 bases and the J segment 2 bases; nucleotides outside the gene matches: 2. CDR1 and CDR2 (germline): SGHVS, FQNEAQ. The CDR3 contains 15 residues. This chain's CDR3 is CASSLGTGRNQPQHF. CDR3 nucleotide sequence: TGTGCCAGCAGCTTGGGGACAGGGCGCAATCAGCCCCAGCATTTT.

The rearrangement joins TRBV11-2 to TRBJ1-3; D not resolved. Trimming stripped 3 bases from V and 4 bases from J, with 7 bases between. Germline-derived CDR1 and CDR2 are SGHAT and FQNNGV. CDR3 size: 13 residues. The CDR3 region has the DNA TGTGCCAGCAGCTTTACAGCAGGAAACACCATATATTTT. This encodes CASSFTAGNTIYF.

J is TRBJ1-2 and V is TRBV19; possibly TRBD1 for D (6 bases). V was pared by 5 bases and J by 4 bases, with 20 bases between. The germline gives CDR1 LNHDA, CDR2 SQIVND (reference sequence). The CDR3 sequence is 16 residues long. This CDR3 reads CASSPDLNWGAYGYTF. The CDR3 DNA sequence: TGTGCCAGTAGTCCGGACCTTAACTGGGGGGCCTATGGCTACACCTTC. The whole variable domain, filled in from reference TRBV19 and TRBJ1-2, reads DGGITQSPKYLFRKEGQNVTLSCEQNLNHDAMYWYRQDPGQGLRLIYYSQIVNDFQKGDIAEGYSVSREKKESFPLTVTSAQKNPTAFYLCASSPDLNWGAYGYTFGSGTRLTVV.

The V and J genes are TRBV27 and TRBJ2-1; 7 positions match TRBD1. J lost 8 bases, V lost 9 bases, and 7 bases had no gene match. CDR3 length equals 12 residues. CDR1 MNHEY and CDR2 SMNVEV come from the germline V gene (reference sequence). The CDR3 region is CASARGGDEQFF. The CDR3 nucleotides are TGTGCCAGTGCCAGAGGGGGCGATGAGCAGTTCTTC.

The chain employs TRBV6-1 and TRBJ2-7; 7 bases are shared with TRBD2. V lost 3 bases, J lost 3 bases, and 5 bases stayed unmatched. Germline CDR1 reads MNHNS; CDR2 reads SASEGT. The CDR3 consists of 14 residues. For the CDR3, the DNA is TGTGCCAGCAGTGACAAGACTAGCAGCTACGAGCAGTACTTC. Protein product: CASSDKTSSYEQYF.

V usage is TRBV4-3 and J usage is TRBJ1-1, with D maybe TRBD1 (5 bases). Germline V CDR1 and CDR2: LGHNA, YSLEER. The CDR3 has 16 amino acids. The V end lost 4 bases, the J end lost 7 bases, and 22 bases lay between the germline ends. In DNA form, the CDR3 reads TGCGCCAGCAGCCGGACCTGGGGGGGTAGGTACGGTGAAGCTTTCTTT. It codes for CASSRTWGGRYGEAFF.

This chain joins TRBV19 and TRBJ2-7, with a possible D match to TRBD2 (7 bases). CDR1 and CDR2 from the germline V gene are LNHDA and SQIVND (reference sequence). The CDR3 has 15 amino acids. Trimming pared 5 bases from V and 3 bases from J, leaving 17 bases between. The CDR3 DNA sequence: TGTGCCAGTAGTCTCTATGCGGGGGCCTACTACGAGCAGTACTTC. This encodes CASSLYAGAYYEQYF.

The chain carries TRBV2 and TRBJ1-2; perhaps TRBD1 as D (5 bases). The CDR3 runs 12 residues. V was pared by 11 bases and J by 2 bases, with 12 bases between. Germline V gene data show CDR1 as SNHLY and CDR2 as FYNNEI. CDR3 bases: TGTGCCGGCGTCGGGGGAAACTATGGCTACACCTTC. As protein: CAGVGGNYGYTF. The full variable domain, with the rest looked up from reference TRBV2 and TRBJ1-2, is EPEVTQTPSHQVTQMGQEVILRCVPISNHLYFYWYRQILGQKVEFLVSFYNNEISEKSEIFDDQFSVERPDGSNFTLKIRSTKLEDSAMYFCAGVGGNYGYTFGSGTRLTVV.

Turning to this clone: Other DNA sequences of this sample code for an identical CDR3. This rearrangement joins TRBV29-1 to TRBJ1-1; D is perhaps TRBD1 (5 bases). The germline gives CDR1 SQVTM, CDR2 ANQGSEA. This CDR3 has 11 amino acids. V was clipped by 5 bases and J by 2 bases, with 6 bases between them. In DNA, the CDR3 is TGCAGCGTTCAGGGTAACACTGAAGCTTTCTTT. Encoded protein: CSVQGNTEAFF.

V gene TRBV28 combines with J gene TRBJ1-1; D is undetermined. The CDR3 contains 12 residues. V was pared by 6 bases and J by 0 bases, with 5 bases between. Germline V gene data show CDR1 as MDHEN and CDR2 as SYDVKM. CDR3 nucleotide sequence: TGTGCCAGCAGGCACATGAACACTGAAGCTTTCTTT. Translated: CASRHMNTEAFF.

The genes are TRBV19 and TRBJ1-3; D not resolved. V was shortened by 5 bases and J by 3 bases, with 8 bases between the two germline ends. There are 13 residues in the CDR3. Per the germline V gene, CDR1 is LNHDA and CDR2 is SQIVND (reference sequence). The DNA for the CDR3 is TGTGCCAGTAGTTTTGGTGGTGGAAACACCATATATTTT. It codes for CASSFGGGNTIYF.

In this sample, this clone turned up once. The rearrangement joins TRBV19 to TRBJ1-5; the D is unclear. The CDR3 totals 16 residues. V dropped 3 bases and J dropped 0 bases, with 12 bases sitting between them. CDR1 LNHDA and CDR2 SQIVND come from the germline V gene (reference sequence). Written as DNA, the CDR3 is TGTGCCAGTAGTATCGTTGGGCCGTATAGCAATCAGCCCCAGCATTTT. This codes for CASSIVGPYSNQPQHF.